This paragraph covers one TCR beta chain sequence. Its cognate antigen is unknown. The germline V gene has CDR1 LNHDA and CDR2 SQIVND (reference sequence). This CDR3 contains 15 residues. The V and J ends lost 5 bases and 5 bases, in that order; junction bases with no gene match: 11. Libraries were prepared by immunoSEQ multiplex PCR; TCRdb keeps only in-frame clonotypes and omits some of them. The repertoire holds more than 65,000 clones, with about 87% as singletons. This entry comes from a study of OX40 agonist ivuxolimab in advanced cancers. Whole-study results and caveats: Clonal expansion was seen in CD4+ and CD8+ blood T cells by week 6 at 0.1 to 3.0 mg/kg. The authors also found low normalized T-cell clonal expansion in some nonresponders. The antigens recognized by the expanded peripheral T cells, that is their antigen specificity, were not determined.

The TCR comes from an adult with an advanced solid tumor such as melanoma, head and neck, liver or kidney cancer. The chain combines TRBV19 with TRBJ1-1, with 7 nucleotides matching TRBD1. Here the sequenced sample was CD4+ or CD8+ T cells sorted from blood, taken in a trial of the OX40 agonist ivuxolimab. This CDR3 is CASSAVQGGGTEAFF. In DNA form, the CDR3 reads TGTGCCAGTAGTGCCGTCCAGGGGGGTGGGACTGAAGCTTTCTTT.